The 13 T cell receptor beta chains below all came from one sample that was sequenced in a study of blood T cell repertoires in COVID-19. Sequencing was performed with immunoSEQ multiplex PCR; in TCRdb, only in-frame clones are kept and a portion is missing. The data show under 200,000 clones, about 88% seen once. Sample: peripheral blood. The receptors were sampled from a man aged 45-65 years who had recovered from COVID-19.

The chain uses TRBV6-5 and TRBJ1-6; TRBD1 matches 9 bases. Germline CDR1 and CDR2: MNHEY and SVGAGI. The CDR3 is 14 residues long. V shed 7 bases, J shed 6 bases, and the junction held 4 bases outside the gene matches. DNA of the CDR3: TGTGCCAGCAACCCGGGACAGGGTAATTCACCCCTCCACTTT. Translated: CASNPGQGNSPLHF.

This chain connects TRBV19 to TRBJ1-2; TRBD1 matches at 8 bases. Germline V gene lookup returns CDR1 LNHDA and CDR2 SQIVND (reference sequence). The CDR3 totals 13 residues. V gave up 4 bases and J gave up 4 bases; unmatched junction bases: 2. CDR3 bases: TGTGCCAGTAGTAGGGACAGGATCTATGGCTACACCTTC. Its translation is CASSRDRIYGYTF.

The chain has TRBV6-5 and TRBJ2-5; 14 nucleotides agree with TRBD2. Losses at the gene ends were 6 bases for V and 5 bases for J; bases not matched to a gene: 5. The CDR3 extends over 15 amino acids. The germline gives CDR1 MNHEY, CDR2 SVGAGI. CDR3 loop: CASSTGTSGSETQYF. The CDR3 bases are TGTGCCAGCAGCACCGGGACTAGCGGGAGCGAGACCCAGTACTTC.

CDR3 sequence: CASSPAGGWETQYF. For the CDR3, the DNA is TGCGCCAGCAGCCCAGCGGGGGGCTGGGAGACCCAGTACTTC. The chain couples TRBV4-3 to TRBJ2-5; 9 bases are shared with TRBD2. Trimming took 4 bases from V and 5 from J; bases not matched to a gene: 5. The CDR3 has 14 amino acids. Germline lookup yields CDR1 LGHNA and CDR2 YSLEER.

V usage is TRBV7-2 and J usage is TRBJ2-5, with TRBD1 matching over 10 bases. The CDR3 runs to 14 residues. Germline CDR1 reads SGHTA; CDR2 reads FQGNSA. J lost 3 bases, V lost 6 bases, and 4 bases had no gene match. The CDR3 region is CASRSGTGEETQYF. The CDR3, as DNA: TGTGCCAGCAGATCCGGGACAGGGGAAGAGACCCAGTACTTC.

This chain joins TRBV29-1 and TRBJ2-7; TRBD2 matches 8 bases. The CDR3 has 15 residues. CDR1 is SQVTM, CDR2 ANQGSEA, per germline. After removal of 4 bases from V and 2 bases from J, the junction contained 10 bases not matched to a gene. CDR3 DNA: TGCAGCGTTGGGGTTAGCGGGATCGGAGCCTACGAGCAGTACTTC. Its translation is CSVGVSGIGAYEQYF.

The chain couples TRBV5-1 to TRBJ1-5, with D unresolved. V lost 2 bases and J lost 4, with 13 bases in between. From germline, CDR1 is SGHRS and CDR2 YFSETQ. This CDR3 is 15 amino acids long. CDR3 protein: CASSLTTGVNQPQHF. The CDR3, as DNA: TGCGCCAGCAGCTTAACGACCGGGGTTAATCAGCCCCAGCATTTT.

V and J are TRBV2 and TRBJ2-2; the D is unclear. CDR3 length: 13 residues. The V end lost 4 bases, the J end lost 6 bases, and 9 bases lay between the germline ends. Per germline, CDR1 SNHLY and CDR2 FYNNEI. CDR3 protein: CASSAPVSGELFF. CDR3 sequence (DNA): TGTGCCAGCAGTGCGCCGGTTTCCGGGGAGCTGTTTTTT.

The chain joins TRBV6-2 or TRBV6-3 to TRBJ1-3; TRBD1 is a possible D gene (6 bases). This CDR3 is 17 amino acids long. V gave up 2 bases and J gave up 1 base, with 15 bases separating them. The germline V gene encodes CDR1 MNHEY and CDR2 SVGEGT. CDR3 in amino acids: CASSYGAGESSGNTIYF. In nucleotides, the CDR3 is TGTGCCAGCAGTTACGGGGCAGGGGAGTCTTCTGGAAACACCATATATTTT.

This clone is a singleton in its sample. CDR3 nucleotide sequence: TGTGCCAGCAGCCCACCTATCGTTTCCGAAGCTTTCTTT. Protein sequence: CASSPPIVSEAFF. The gene calls are TRBV7-9 and TRBJ1-1; no firm D call. The CDR3 is 13 residues long. Germline values: CDR1 SEHNR, CDR2 FQNEAQ (reference sequence). V was shortened by 5 bases and J by 8 bases, with 15 bases between the two germline ends. Using reference TRBV7-9 and TRBJ1-1 for the parts outside the CDR3, the full variable domain is DTGVSQNPRHKITKRGQNVTFRCDPISEHNRLYWYRQTLGQGPEFLTYFQNEAQLEKSRLLSDRFSAERPKGSFSTLEIQRTEQGDSAMYLCASSPPIVSEAFFGQGTRLTVV.

V is TRBV25-1 and J is TRBJ2-1; TRBD2 matches 9 bases. Germline loops: CDR1 MGHDK, CDR2 SYGVNS. The CDR3 is 16 residues long. With V trimmed by 0 bases and J by 8 bases, 8 bases remained unmatched. The CDR3 spells CASSEYLGTSFDEQFF. DNA for the CDR3: TGTGCCAGCAGTGAATATTTGGGGACTAGCTTCGATGAGCAGTTCTTC.

The chain links TRBV5-6 to TRBJ1-1; TRBD1 is a possible D gene (5 bases). Germline V gene sequence: CDR1 SGHDT, CDR2 YYEEEE. The CDR3 has 13 amino acids. Trimming removed 5 bases at V and 3 bases at J, with 11 bases between. The CDR3 reads CASSRDSDTEAFF. CDR3 DNA sequence: TGTGCCAGCAGTAGGGACTCAGACACTGAAGCTTTCTTT.

Here the CDR3 DNA reads TGTGCCAGCAGTTATAACAGGGCCTATGGCTACACCTTC. It is translated as CASSYNRAYGYTF. The chain couples TRBV6-5 to TRBJ1-2, with D perhaps TRBD1 (6 bases). Germline-derived CDR1 and CDR2 are MNHEY and SVGAGI. The CDR3 length is 13 residues. V was cut by 3 bases and J by 4 bases, with 9 bases left in between.